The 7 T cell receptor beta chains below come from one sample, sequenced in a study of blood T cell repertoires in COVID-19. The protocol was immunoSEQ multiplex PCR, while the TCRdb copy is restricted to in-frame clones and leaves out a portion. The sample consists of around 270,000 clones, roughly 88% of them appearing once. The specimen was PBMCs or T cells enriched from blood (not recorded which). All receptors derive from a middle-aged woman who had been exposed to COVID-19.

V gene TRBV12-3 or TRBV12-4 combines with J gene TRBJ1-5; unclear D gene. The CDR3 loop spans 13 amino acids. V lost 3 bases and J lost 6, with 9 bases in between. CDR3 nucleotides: TGTGCCAGCAGTTTTGCAGGTCGTCAGCCCCAGCATTTT. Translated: CASSFAGRQPQHF.

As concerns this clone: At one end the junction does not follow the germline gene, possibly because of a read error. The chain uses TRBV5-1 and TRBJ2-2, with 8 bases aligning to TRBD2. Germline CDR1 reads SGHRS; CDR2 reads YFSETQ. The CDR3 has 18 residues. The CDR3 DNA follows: TGTGCCAGCAACCCCGGGAGTAGCGGGATAAATCAGCCCGGGGAGCTGTTTTTT. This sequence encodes CASNPGSSGINQPGELFF. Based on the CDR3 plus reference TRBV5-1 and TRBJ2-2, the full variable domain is KAGVTQTPRYLIKTRGQQVTLSCSPISGHRSVSWYQQTPGQGLQFLFEYFSETQRNKGNFPGRFSGRQFSNSRSEMNVSTLELGDSALYLCASNPGSSGINQPGELFFGEGSRLTVL.

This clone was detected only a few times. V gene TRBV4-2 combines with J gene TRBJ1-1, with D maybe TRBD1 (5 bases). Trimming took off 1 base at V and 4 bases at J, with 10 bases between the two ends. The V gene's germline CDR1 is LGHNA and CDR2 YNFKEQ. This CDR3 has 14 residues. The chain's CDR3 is CASSQGGAFTEAFF. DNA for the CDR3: TGTGCCAGCAGCCAAGGTGGGGCTTTCACTGAAGCTTTCTTT.

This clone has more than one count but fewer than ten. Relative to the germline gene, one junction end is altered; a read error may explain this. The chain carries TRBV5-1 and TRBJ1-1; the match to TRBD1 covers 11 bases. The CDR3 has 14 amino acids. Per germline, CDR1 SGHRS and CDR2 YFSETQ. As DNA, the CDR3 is TGTGCCAGCAGAACCGGGACAGGGGGCACTGAAGCTTTCTTT. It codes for CASRTGTGGTEAFF.

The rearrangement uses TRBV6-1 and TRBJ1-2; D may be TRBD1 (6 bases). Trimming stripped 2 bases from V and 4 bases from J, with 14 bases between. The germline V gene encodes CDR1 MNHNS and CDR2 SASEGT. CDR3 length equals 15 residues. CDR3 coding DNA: TGTGCCAGCAGTGAATGGGGGGGGCAGAGCTATGGCTACACCTTC. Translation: CASSEWGGQSYGYTF.

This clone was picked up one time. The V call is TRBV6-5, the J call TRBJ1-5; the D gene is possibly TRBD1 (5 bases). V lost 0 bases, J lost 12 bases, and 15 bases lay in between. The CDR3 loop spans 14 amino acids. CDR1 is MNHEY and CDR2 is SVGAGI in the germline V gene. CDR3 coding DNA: TGTGCCAGCAGTTACTCGCCACAGGCGGATCTCCAGCATTTT. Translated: CASSYSPQADLQHF.

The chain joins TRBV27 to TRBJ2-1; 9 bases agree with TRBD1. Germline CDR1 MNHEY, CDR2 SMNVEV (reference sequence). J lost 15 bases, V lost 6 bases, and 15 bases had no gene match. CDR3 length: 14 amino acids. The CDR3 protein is CASRRTPRQGVMFF. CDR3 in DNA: TGTGCCAGCAGGCGAACCCCCCGACAGGGGGTAATGTTCTTC.